A single sample gave rise to the 26 T cell receptor beta chains below, sequenced in a study of T cells in Graves' hyperthyroidism and ophthalmopathy. Amplification of TCR beta CDR3 regions was performed using RNA transcripts as template. The HTBI primer set drove a first-round RT-PCR of the TCR CDR3. From the multiplex PCR reads, TCRdb called clonotypes with MiXCR, one entry per CDR3 protein. The sample records about 250,000 distinct CDR3 sequences, over 20% being singletons. The sample comprised blood. Receptor source: a woman aged 35 to 49 with Graves' ophthalmopathy.

This clonotype has only one observation. The chain is built from TRBV2 and TRBJ2-7; 9 positions match TRBD2. V was pared by 7 bases and J by 7 bases, with 5 bases of the junction left unmatched. In germline, CDR1 is SNHLY, CDR2 FYNNEI. The CDR3 covers 12 residues. CDR3 nucleotide sequence: TGTGCCAGCATGGCGGGAGGGCAGGAGCAGTACTTC. It translates to CASMAGGQEQYF.

In this sample, this clonotype turned up many times. This chain links TRBV29-1 with TRBJ2-5, with 7 bases matching TRBD1. The V and J ends lost 6 bases and 1 base, in that order; junction bases with no gene match: 17. The CDR3 length is 17 residues. Germline V gene lookup returns CDR1 SQVTM and CDR2 ANQGSEA. The chain's CDR3 is CSVQGQPRPGPQETQYF. CDR3 coding DNA: TGCAGCGTACAGGGACAGCCCCGGCCGGGACCCCAAGAGACCCAGTACTTC. The full variable domain, in which reference TRBV29-1 and TRBJ2-5 provide the parts outside the CDR3, is SAVISQKPSRDICQRGTSLTIQCQVDSQVTMMFWYRQQPGQSLTLIATANQGSEATYESGFVIDKFPISRPNLTFSTLTVSNMSPEDSSIYLCSVQGQPRPGPQETQYFGPGTRLLVL.

The genes are TRBV30 and TRBJ2-5; TRBD1 agrees at 7 bases. J lost 4 bases, V lost 7 bases, and 9 bases had no gene match. Germline loops: CDR1 GTSNPN, CDR2 SVGIG (reference sequence). CDR3 length: 13 residues. CDR3 in DNA: TGTGCCTCAATGACAGGGTGGACAGAGACCCAGTACTTC. It encodes CASMTGWTETQYF.

J is TRBJ2-7 and V is TRBV12-3 or TRBV12-4; 7 bases line up with TRBD2. The CDR3 totals 10 residues. Trimming removed 8 bases from V and 8 bases from J; junction bases left unmatched: 3. The CDR3 DNA sequence: TGTGCCAGCGGGGGGGTCCAGCAGTACTTC. It codes for CASGGVQQYF.

This clonotype has ten or more counts. The chain carries TRBV14 and TRBJ1-2; weak D call: TRBD1 (6 bases). The CDR3 totals 15 residues. The V end lost 1 base, the J end lost 8 bases, and 17 bases lay between the germline ends. Per germline, CDR1 SGHDN and CDR2 FVKESK. This CDR3 is CASSQGTATAGGYTF. The CDR3 nucleotides are TGTGCCAGCAGCCAAGGGACAGCAACGGCAGGAGGCTACACCTTC.

This clonotype occurred many times. The CDR3 is CASSVTGAGANVLTF. CDR3 sequence (DNA): TGTGCCAGCAGTGTAACAGGGGCTGGGGCCAACGTCCTGACTTTC. The V and J genes are TRBV6-1 and TRBJ2-6, with 7 bases aligning to TRBD1. The CDR3 contains 15 residues. In germline, CDR1 is MNHNS, CDR2 SASEGT. The V gene end was trimmed by 4 bases and the J gene end by 2 bases; junction bases not matched to a gene: 2.

This clonotype was picked up many times. The J gene is TRBJ1-2, the V gene TRBV12-3 or TRBV12-4, with TRBD1 matching over 8 bases. The CDR3 runs to 18 residues. J lost 2 bases, V lost 0 bases, and 11 bases had no gene match. The chain's CDR3 is CASSLAPGGLNANYGYTF. DNA of the CDR3: TGTGCCAGCAGTTTAGCGCCAGGGGGCTTGAACGCAAACTATGGCTACACCTTC.

CDR3 sequence: CASGRDSGHEQYF. The CDR3 bases are TGTGCCAGCGGTAGGGACAGTGGGCACGAGCAGTACTTC. V gene TRBV7-9 combines with J gene TRBJ2-7; 7 bases agree with TRBD1. The CDR3 runs to 13 residues. Germline V gene data show CDR1 as SEHNR and CDR2 as FQNEAQ (reference sequence). The V and J ends lost 8 bases and 5 bases, in that order; junction bases with no gene match: 9. Full variable domain (rest looked up from reference TRBV7-9 and TRBJ2-7): DTGVSQNPRHKITKRGQNVTFRCDPISEHNRLYWYRQTLGQGPEFLTYFQNEAQLEKSRLLSDRFSAERPKGSFSTLEIQRTEQGDSAMYLCASGRDSGHEQYFGPGTRLTVT.

Many counts were recorded for this clonotype. The chain uses TRBV27 and TRBJ2-7; perhaps TRBD1 as D (6 bases). The germline V and J ends were trimmed by 4 bases and 2 bases, with 18 bases remaining between them. Germline CDR1 reads MNHEY; CDR2 reads SMNVEV (reference sequence). This CDR3 has 16 residues. Written as DNA, the CDR3 is TGTGCCAGCAGTTCACTCTCTAGGGGGTTAGCCTACGAGCAGTACTTC. It is translated as CASSSLSRGLAYEQYF.

This chain connects TRBV20-1 to TRBJ1-3; a weak D match, TRBD1 (6 bases). Trimming took 5 bases from V and 9 from J, leaving 20 bases between them. CDR1 is DFQATT, CDR2 SNEGSKA, per germline (reference sequence). The CDR3 covers 14 residues. The CDR3 DNA reads TGCAGTGCTCACCCAGACAGGTTCGCGAGCACCATATATTTT. Translated, it gives CSAHPDRFASTIYF.

Many counts were recorded for this clonotype. The chain couples TRBV19 to TRBJ1-1, with a tentative D call TRBD1 (6 bases). The CDR3 is made up of 13 amino acids. Deletions cut 6 bases from V and 0 bases from J, with 8 bases between. Germline V lookup: CDR1 LNHDA, CDR2 SQIVND (reference sequence). The CDR3 bases are TGTGCCAGTAGCCGGGACATGAACACTGAAGCTTTCTTT. Encoded protein: CASSRDMNTEAFF.

This clonotype was observed once. V gene TRBV10-3 combines with J gene TRBJ2-7, with 10 bases fitting TRBD2. J lost 2 bases, V lost 8 bases, and 12 bases had no gene match. This CDR3 has 16 amino acids. Germline lookup yields CDR1 ENHRY and CDR2 SYGVKD. The CDR3 region is CAIGASGSTAAYEQYF. The CDR3 DNA sequence: TGTGCCATCGGGGCTAGCGGGAGTACGGCAGCCTACGAGCAGTACTTC.

This clonotype was seen many times. The chain couples TRBV30 to TRBJ1-5; a possible D gene is TRBD1 (5 bases). Deletions cut 5 bases from V and 1 base from J, with 9 bases between. Germline values: CDR1 GTSNPN, CDR2 SVGIG (reference sequence). The CDR3 is 13 residues long. As DNA, the CDR3 is TGTGCCTGGGCAGGGATGAGCAATCAGCCCCAGCATTTT. It translates to CAWAGMSNQPQHF.

In its sample, this clonotype was seen many times. The chain carries TRBV9 and TRBJ2-6; 10 nucleotides agree with TRBD1. Trimming cost V 4 bases and J 0 bases; bases outside gene matches: 7. Germline V gene lookup returns CDR1 SGDLS and CDR2 YYNGEE. The CDR3 has 18 residues. The CDR3 protein is CASSTRTGGASGANVLTF. The DNA for the CDR3 is TGTGCCAGCAGCACCCGGACAGGGGGTGCCTCTGGGGCCAACGTCCTGACTTTC.

This clonotype was seen repeatedly, ten times or more. V gene TRBV28 combines with J gene TRBJ1-2; the D is unclear. CDR3 size: 15 residues. Germline loops: CDR1 MDHEN, CDR2 SYDVKM. The V gene lost 1 base and the J gene lost 7 bases, with 16 bases spanning the gap. As DNA, the CDR3 is TGTGCCAGCAGTTTATACGGAAACCTCGCCGCTGGCTACACCTTC. Residues: CASSLYGNLAAGYTF.

This clonotype was seen at least ten times. The chain recombines TRBV11-3 with TRBJ2-7; 7 bases are shared with TRBD2. Germline lookup yields CDR1 SGHNT and CDR2 YENEEA. Trimming removed 5 bases from V and 5 bases from J; junction bases left unmatched: 15. The CDR3 consists of 16 residues. The DNA of the CDR3 is TGTGCCAGCAGCCCCACCCGACTAGCCAATAGGGACGAGCAGTACTTC. Residues: CASSPTRLANRDEQYF.

The table lists this clonotype with many counts. The rearrangement joins TRBV5-1 to TRBJ2-4, with 15 bases aligning to TRBD2. The CDR3 consists of 16 residues. The V gene's germline CDR1 is SGHRS and CDR2 YFSETQ. Trimming removed 6 bases from V and 7 bases from J; junction bases left unmatched: 8. CDR3 protein: CASMGQGTSGRNIQYF. The CDR3 DNA is TGCGCCAGCATGGGTCAGGGGACTAGCGGGAGGAACATTCAGTACTTC.

The CDR3 region has the DNA TGTGCCTGGAGCAGGGGCTCGTCCTACGAGCAGTACTTC. Amino acids: CAWSRGSSYEQYF. The genes are TRBV30 and TRBJ2-7, with D possibly matching TRBD1 (6 bases). V lost 3 bases to trimming and J lost 1 base, with 10 bases between them. Germline CDR1 is GTSNPN and CDR2 is SVGIG (reference sequence). The CDR3 has 13 amino acids.

This clonotype occurred many times. The V and J genes are TRBV19 and TRBJ2-6; perhaps TRBD2 as D (5 bases). In germline, CDR1 is LNHDA, CDR2 SQIVND (reference sequence). The CDR3 has 15 residues. V dropped 3 bases and J dropped 3 bases, with 9 bases sitting between them. CDR3 protein: CASSMRVGGANVLTF. Written as DNA, the CDR3 is TGTGCCAGTAGTATGAGGGTTGGTGGGGCCAACGTCCTGACTTTC.

This clonotype was observed many times. The chain joins TRBV5-1 to TRBJ2-7, with 8 bases aligning to TRBD1. The junction had 5 bases not matched to a gene; V was cut back by 2 bases and J by 1 base. CDR1 SGHRS and CDR2 YFSETQ come from the germline V gene. The CDR3 runs 15 residues. The CDR3 sequence: CASSLYWTGSYEQYF. The CDR3 DNA reads TGCGCCAGCAGCTTATATTGGACAGGGTCCTACGAGCAGTACTTC.

This clonotype was counted at least ten times. V usage is TRBV11-1 and J usage is TRBJ2-6, with D perhaps given as TRBD1 or TRBD2 (5 bases each). V was shortened by 5 bases and J by 0 bases, with 14 bases between the two germline ends. The CDR3 is 17 residues long. Germline-derived CDR1 and CDR2 are SGHAT and FQDESV (reference sequence). This CDR3 is CASSPRDVSSGANVLTF. In DNA form, the CDR3 reads TGTGCCAGCAGCCCGAGGGACGTAAGCTCTGGGGCCAACGTCCTGACTTTC. Filled out from reference TRBV11-1 and TRBJ2-6, the complete variable domain reads EAEVAQSPRYKITEKSQAVAFWCDPISGHATLYWYRQILGQGPELLVQFQDESVVDDSQLPKDRFSAERLKGVDSTLKIQPAELGDSAMYLCASSPRDVSSGANVLTFGAGSRLTVL.

This sequence joins TRBV20-1 and TRBJ2-2; 10 bases fit TRBD2. V was clipped by 2 bases and J by 4 bases; unmatched bases: 7. This CDR3 has 16 residues. Germline CDR1 is DFQATT and CDR2 is SNEGSKA (reference sequence). CDR3 DNA sequence: TGCAGTGCTAGAAAAAGCGGGAGGGTCGGCACCGGGGAGCTGTTTTTT. This gives the protein CSARKSGRVGTGELFF.

This clonotype occurred a few times. Being one base from a much bigger clone, this may be a read error. V and J are TRBV30 and TRBJ1-2; D call uncertain. Trimming cost V 5 bases and J 7 bases, with 20 bases left between them. Germline V gene sequence: CDR1 GTSNPN, CDR2 SVGIG (reference sequence). This CDR3 region has 14 residues. CDR3 protein: CAWGPPQRMSGYTF. CDR3 sequence (DNA): TGTGCCTGGGGTCCCCCACAGAGGATGAGTGGCTACACCTTC.

The table lists this clonotype with many counts. The chain couples TRBV20-1 to TRBJ1-6, with a tentative D call TRBD1 (6 bases). The CDR3 runs to 14 residues. Trimming removed 3 bases from V and 4 bases from J, with 10 bases in between. Germline CDR1 is DFQATT and CDR2 is SNEGSKA (reference sequence). Here the CDR3 DNA reads TGCAGTGCTAGGGAAACAGGGTATAATTCACCCCTCCACTTT. Its translation: CSARETGYNSPLHF.

There are many counts of this clonotype. The genes are TRBV29-1 and TRBJ2-7; D may be TRBD2 (6 bases). Germline V gives CDR1 SQVTM, CDR2 ANQGSEA. V dropped 5 bases and J dropped 4 bases, with 12 bases sitting between them. The CDR3 sequence is 12 residues long. Here the CDR3 reads CSVTGSTYEQYF. The CDR3 DNA sequence: TGCAGCGTTACCGGGAGCACGTACGAGCAGTACTTC.

The table lists this clonotype with many counts. V gene TRBV6-2 or TRBV6-3 combines with J gene TRBJ2-7; 10 bases match TRBD2. The CDR3 spans 17 residues. Per the germline V gene, CDR1 is MNHEY and CDR2 is SVGEGT. V dropped 6 bases and J dropped 3; count of bases not matched to a gene: 14. The CDR3 sequence: CASSPPRLAGRFYEQYF. CDR3 nucleotides: TGTGCCAGCAGCCCCCCCCGACTAGCGGGCCGTTTCTACGAGCAGTACTTC.